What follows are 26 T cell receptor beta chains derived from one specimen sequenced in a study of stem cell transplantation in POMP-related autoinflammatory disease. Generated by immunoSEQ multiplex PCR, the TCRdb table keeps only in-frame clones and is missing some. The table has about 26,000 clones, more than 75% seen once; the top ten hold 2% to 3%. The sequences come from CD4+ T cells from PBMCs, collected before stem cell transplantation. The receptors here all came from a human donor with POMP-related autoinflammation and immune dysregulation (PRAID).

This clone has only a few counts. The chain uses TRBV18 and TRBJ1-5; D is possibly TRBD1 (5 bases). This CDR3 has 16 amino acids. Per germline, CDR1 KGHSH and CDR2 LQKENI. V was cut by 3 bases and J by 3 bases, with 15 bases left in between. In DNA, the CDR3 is TGTGCCAGCTCACCTTCAGGGTCAGGGAACAATCAGCCCCAGCATTTT. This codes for CASSPSGSGNNQPQHF.

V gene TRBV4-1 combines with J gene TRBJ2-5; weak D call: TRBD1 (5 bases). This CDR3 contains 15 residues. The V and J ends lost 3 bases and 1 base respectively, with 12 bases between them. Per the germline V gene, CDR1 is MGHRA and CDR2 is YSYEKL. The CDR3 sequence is CASSQGRVTQETQYF. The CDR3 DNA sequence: TGCGCCAGCAGCCAGGGCAGGGTCACCCAAGAGACCCAGTACTTC.

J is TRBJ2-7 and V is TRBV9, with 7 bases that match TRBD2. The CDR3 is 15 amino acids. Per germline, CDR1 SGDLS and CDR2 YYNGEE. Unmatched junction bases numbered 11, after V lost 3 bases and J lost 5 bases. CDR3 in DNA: TGTGCCAGCAGCGCGCTAGCGGTGGGGTCCAACGAGCAGTACTTC. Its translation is CASSALAVGSNEQYF.

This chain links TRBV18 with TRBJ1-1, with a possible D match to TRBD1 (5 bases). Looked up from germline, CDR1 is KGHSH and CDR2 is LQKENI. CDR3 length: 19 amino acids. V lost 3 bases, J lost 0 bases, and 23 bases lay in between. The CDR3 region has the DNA TGTGCCAGCTCACCCAATTTCTTTGGGGACCCCAAAGTGAACACTGAAGCTTTCTTT. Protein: CASSPNFFGDPKVNTEAFF.

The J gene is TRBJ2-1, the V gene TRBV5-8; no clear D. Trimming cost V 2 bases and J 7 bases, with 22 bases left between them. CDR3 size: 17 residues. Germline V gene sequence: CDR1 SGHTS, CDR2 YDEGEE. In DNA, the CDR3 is TGTGCCAGCAGCTTTTATGGCGTACACCGGCGGTATAATGAGCAGTTCTTC. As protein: CASSFYGVHRRYNEQFF.

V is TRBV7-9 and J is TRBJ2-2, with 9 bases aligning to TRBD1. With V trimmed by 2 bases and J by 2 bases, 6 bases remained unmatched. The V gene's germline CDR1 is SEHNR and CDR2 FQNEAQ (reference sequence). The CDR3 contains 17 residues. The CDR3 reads CASSLPYRGLNTGELFF. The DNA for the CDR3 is TGTGCCAGCAGCTTACCTTACAGGGGGCTCAACACCGGGGAGCTGTTTTTT.

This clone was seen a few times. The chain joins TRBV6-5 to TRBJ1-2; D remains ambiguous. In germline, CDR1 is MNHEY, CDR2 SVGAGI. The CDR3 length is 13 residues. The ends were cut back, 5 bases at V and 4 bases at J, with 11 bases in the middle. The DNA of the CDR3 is TGTGCCAGCAGTAACGGGATCGGCTATGGCTACACCTTC. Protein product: CASSNGIGYGYTF.

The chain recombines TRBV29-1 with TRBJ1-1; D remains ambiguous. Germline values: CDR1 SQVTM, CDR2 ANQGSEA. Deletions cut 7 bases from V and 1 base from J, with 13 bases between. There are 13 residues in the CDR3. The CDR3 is CSAHRAGNTEAFF. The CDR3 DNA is TGCAGCGCTCACCGAGCAGGGAACACTGAAGCTTTCTTT.

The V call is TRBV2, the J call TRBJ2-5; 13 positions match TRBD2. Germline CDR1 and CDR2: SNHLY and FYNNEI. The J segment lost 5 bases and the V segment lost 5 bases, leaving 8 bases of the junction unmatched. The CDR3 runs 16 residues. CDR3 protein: CASSPTSGRISETQYF. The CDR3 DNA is TGTGCCAGCAGTCCGACTAGCGGGAGGATCTCGGAGACCCAGTACTTC.

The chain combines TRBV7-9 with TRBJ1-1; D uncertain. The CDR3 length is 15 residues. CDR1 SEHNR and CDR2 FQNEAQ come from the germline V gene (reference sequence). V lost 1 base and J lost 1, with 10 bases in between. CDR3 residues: CASSLGARPNTEAFF. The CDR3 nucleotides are TGTGCCAGCAGCTTAGGGGCCAGGCCGAACACTGAAGCTTTCTTT.

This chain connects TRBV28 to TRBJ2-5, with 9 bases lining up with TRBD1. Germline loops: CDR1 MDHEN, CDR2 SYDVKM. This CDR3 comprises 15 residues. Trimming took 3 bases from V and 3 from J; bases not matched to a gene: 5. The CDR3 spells CASSFPTGGEETQYF. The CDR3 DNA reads TGTGCCAGCAGTTTCCCGACAGGGGGGGAAGAGACCCAGTACTTC.

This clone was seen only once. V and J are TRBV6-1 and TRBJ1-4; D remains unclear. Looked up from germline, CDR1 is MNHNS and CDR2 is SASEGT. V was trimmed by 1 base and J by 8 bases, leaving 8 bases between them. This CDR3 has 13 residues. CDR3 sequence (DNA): TGTGCCAGCAGTGAAGGTTGGAGGGAAAAACTGTTTTTT. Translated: CASSEGWREKLFF.

The CDR3 sequence: CASSYGKGIYDGYTF. CDR3 sequence (DNA): TGTGCCAGCAGTTACGGGAAGGGTATCTACGATGGCTACACCTTC. The chain is built from TRBV6-5 and TRBJ1-2; unclear D gene. The CDR3 extends over 15 amino acids. The V gene lost 2 bases and the J gene lost 6 bases, with 16 bases spanning the gap. Germline loops: CDR1 MNHEY, CDR2 SVGAGI.

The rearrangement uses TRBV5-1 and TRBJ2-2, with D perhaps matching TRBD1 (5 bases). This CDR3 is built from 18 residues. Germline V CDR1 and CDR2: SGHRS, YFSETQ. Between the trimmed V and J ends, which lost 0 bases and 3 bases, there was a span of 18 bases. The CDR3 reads CASSLEGNRLFHTGELFF. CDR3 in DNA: TGCGCCAGCAGCTTGGAGGGGAACCGTTTGTTCCACACCGGGGAGCTGTTTTTT.

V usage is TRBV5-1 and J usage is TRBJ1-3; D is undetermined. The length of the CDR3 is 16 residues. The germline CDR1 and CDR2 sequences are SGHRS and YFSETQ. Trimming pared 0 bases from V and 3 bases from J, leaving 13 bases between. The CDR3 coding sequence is TGCGCCAGCAGCTTGGATACTCCCCTTAGTGGAAACACCATATATTTT. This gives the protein CASSLDTPLSGNTIYF.

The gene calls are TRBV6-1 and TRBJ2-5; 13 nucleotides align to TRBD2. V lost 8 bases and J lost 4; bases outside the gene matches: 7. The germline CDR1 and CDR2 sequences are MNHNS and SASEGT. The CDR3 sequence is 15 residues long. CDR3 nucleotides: TGTGCCAGCGGACACACTAGCGGGGGGGCAGAGACCCAGTACTTC. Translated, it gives CASGHTSGGAETQYF.

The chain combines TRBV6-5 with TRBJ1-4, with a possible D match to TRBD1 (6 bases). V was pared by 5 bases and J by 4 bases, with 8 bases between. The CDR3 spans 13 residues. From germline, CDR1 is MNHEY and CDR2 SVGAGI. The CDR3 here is CASSGGLNEKLFF. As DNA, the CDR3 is TGTGCCAGCAGTGGGGGGCTTAATGAAAAACTGTTTTTT.

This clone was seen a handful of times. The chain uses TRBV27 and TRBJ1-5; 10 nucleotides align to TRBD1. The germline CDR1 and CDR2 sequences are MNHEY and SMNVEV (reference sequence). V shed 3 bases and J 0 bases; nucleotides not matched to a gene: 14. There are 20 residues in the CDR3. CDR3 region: CASSFEDRDRGPYSNQPQHF. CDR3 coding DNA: TGTGCCAGCAGTTTCGAGGACCGGGACAGGGGACCTTATAGCAATCAGCCCCAGCATTTT.

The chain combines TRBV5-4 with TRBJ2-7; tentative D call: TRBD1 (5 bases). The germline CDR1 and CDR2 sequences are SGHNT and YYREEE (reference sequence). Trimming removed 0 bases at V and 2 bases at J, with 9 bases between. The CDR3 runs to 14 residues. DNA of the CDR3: TGTGCCAGCAGCTTGGAGGGGTCGCCCTACGAGCAGTACTTC. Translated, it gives CASSLEGSPYEQYF. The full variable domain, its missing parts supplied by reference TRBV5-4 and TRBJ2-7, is ETGVTQSPTHLIKTRGQQVTLRCSSQSGHNTVSWYQQALGQGPQFIFQYYREEENGRGNFPPRFSGLQFPNYSSELNVNALELDDSALYLCASSLEGSPYEQYFGPGTRLTVT.

In DNA, the CDR3 is TGTGCCAGCAGTTACAACAGGCCGCAGGCTGAAGCTTTCTTT. Its translation is CASSYNRPQAEAFF. The genes are TRBV6-5 and TRBJ1-1, with a weak D call TRBD1 (5 bases). The germline V gene has CDR1 MNHEY and CDR2 SVGAGI. This CDR3 has 14 residues. V lost 2 bases and J lost 6, with 13 bases in between.

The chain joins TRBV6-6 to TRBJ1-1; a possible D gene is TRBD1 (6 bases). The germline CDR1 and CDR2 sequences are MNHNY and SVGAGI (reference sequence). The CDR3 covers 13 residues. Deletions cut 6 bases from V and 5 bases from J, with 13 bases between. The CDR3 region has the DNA TGTGCCAGCAGCGAGACAGGCTTTACTGAAGCTTTCTTT. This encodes CASSETGFTEAFF.

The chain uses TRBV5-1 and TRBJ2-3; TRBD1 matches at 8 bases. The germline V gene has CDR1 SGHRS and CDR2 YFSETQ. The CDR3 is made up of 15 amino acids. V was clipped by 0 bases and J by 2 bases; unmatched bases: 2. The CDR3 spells CASSLAQGATDTQYF. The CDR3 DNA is TGCGCCAGCAGCTTGGCGCAGGGGGCCACAGATACGCAGTATTTT. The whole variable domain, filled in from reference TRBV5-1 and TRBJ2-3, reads KAGVTQTPRYLIKTRGQQVTLSCSPISGHRSVSWYQQTPGQGLQFLFEYFSETQRNKGNFPGRFSGRQFSNSRSEMNVSTLELGDSALYLCASSLAQGATDTQYFGPGTRLTVL.

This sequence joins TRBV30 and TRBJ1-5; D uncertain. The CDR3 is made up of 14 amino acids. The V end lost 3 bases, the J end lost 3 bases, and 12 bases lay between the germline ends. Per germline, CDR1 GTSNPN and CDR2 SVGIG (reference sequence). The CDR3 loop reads CAWSDLPDNQPQHF. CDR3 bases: TGTGCCTGGAGCGACCTACCGGACAATCAGCCCCAGCATTTT.

The CDR3 loop reads CASTGQGRETQYF. The DNA of the CDR3 is TGTGCCAGCACGGGACAGGGCCGAGAGACCCAGTACTTC. V gene TRBV6-6 combines with J gene TRBJ2-5, with 9 bases aligning to TRBD1. The length of the CDR3 is 13 residues. Unmatched junction bases numbered 4, after V lost 7 bases and J lost 4 bases. Looked up from germline, CDR1 is MNHNY and CDR2 is SVGAGI (reference sequence).

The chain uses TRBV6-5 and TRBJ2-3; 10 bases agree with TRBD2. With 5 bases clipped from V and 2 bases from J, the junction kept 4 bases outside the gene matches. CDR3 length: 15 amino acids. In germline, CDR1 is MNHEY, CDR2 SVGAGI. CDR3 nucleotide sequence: TGTGCCAGCAGTCCTGGACTAGCGGTCACAGATACGCAGTATTTT. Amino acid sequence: CASSPGLAVTDTQYF.

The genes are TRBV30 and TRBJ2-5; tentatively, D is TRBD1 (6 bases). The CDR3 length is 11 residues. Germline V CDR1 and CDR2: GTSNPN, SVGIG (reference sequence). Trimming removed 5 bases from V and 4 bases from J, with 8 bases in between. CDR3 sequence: CAWAGAETQYF. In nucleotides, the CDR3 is TGTGCCTGGGCAGGGGCAGAGACCCAGTACTTC.